These 26 T cell receptor beta chains originate from one sample sequenced in a study of cytomegalovirus exposure and HLA in healthy donors. Using immunoSEQ multiplex PCR, the repertoire was profiled, and TCRdb retains in-frame clones only, with some absent. This table holds fewer than 120,000 clones, about nine tenths found once. The source material was PBMCs. The receptors originated from a woman aged 18 to 35 in good health and CMV-seronegative.

V gene TRBV29-1 combines with J gene TRBJ2-7; the match to TRBD1 covers 7 bases. CDR3 length: 13 residues. Per the germline V gene, CDR1 is SQVTM and CDR2 is ANQGSEA. J lost 0 bases, V lost 4 bases, and 3 bases had no gene match. DNA for the CDR3: TGCAGCGTTGTGAGGGACAGCTCCTACGAGCAGTACTTC. This translates into CSVVRDSSYEQYF.

This clone appeared a single time. V gene TRBV7-9 combines with J gene TRBJ2-7; 8 bases are a match to TRBD1. Germline loops: CDR1 SEHNR, CDR2 FQNEAQ (reference sequence). The CDR3 has 15 amino acids. Trimming at V came to 5 bases and at J to 3 bases, leaving 9 bases not matched to a gene. CDR3 region: CASSGRTGNVYEQYF. In DNA, the CDR3 is TGTGCCAGCAGCGGGAGGACAGGGAATGTCTACGAGCAGTACTTC.

V and J are TRBV6-1 and TRBJ1-1, with D unresolved. V shed 4 bases and J shed 10 bases, with 16 bases lying between them. There are 13 residues in the CDR3. From germline, CDR1 is MNHNS and CDR2 SASEGT. In nucleotides, the CDR3 is TGTGCCAGCAGTGGAGGGAGAACATTGGGAGCTTTCTTT. Its protein is CASSGGRTLGAFF.

This chain joins TRBV27 and TRBJ2-6, with D perhaps TRBD2 (5 bases). The V gene's germline CDR1 is MNHEY and CDR2 SMNVEV (reference sequence). This CDR3 contains 17 residues. The V end lost 6 bases, the J end lost 0 bases, and 15 bases lay between the germline ends. The CDR3 DNA reads TGTGCCAGCAGCACCGACCCGGGGAGCTCTGGGGCCAACGTCCTGACTTTC. Residues: CASSTDPGSSGANVLTF.

This chain connects TRBV5-6 to TRBJ1-2; D is uncertain. Germline V gene sequence: CDR1 SGHDT, CDR2 YYEEEE. This CDR3 is 14 amino acids long. The ends were cut back, 3 bases at V and 2 bases at J, with 11 bases in the middle. The DNA for the CDR3 is TGTGCCAGCAGCTCAAGAGGACTGAACTATGGCTACACCTTC. Protein product: CASSSRGLNYGYTF.

This chain connects TRBV7-6 to TRBJ2-7; D is possibly TRBD2 (6 bases). The CDR3 runs 16 residues. Germline CDR1 SGHVS, CDR2 FNYEAQ. The V and J ends lost 5 bases and 4 bases respectively, with 21 bases between them. CDR3 sequence: CASSPALGGEWYEQYF. The CDR3 DNA reads TGTGCCAGCAGCCCGGCGCTTGGCGGGGAATGGTACGAGCAGTACTTC. The full variable domain, its missing parts supplied by reference TRBV7-6 and TRBJ2-7, is GAGVSQSPRYKVTKRGQDVALRCDPISGHVSLYWYRQALGQGPEFLTYFNYEAQQDKSGLPNDRFSAERPEGSISTLTIQRTEQRDSAMYRCASSPALGGEWYEQYFGPGTRLTVT.

The chain links TRBV27 to TRBJ2-1, with D tentatively TRBD2 (6 bases). Germline CDR1 is MNHEY and CDR2 is SMNVEV (reference sequence). This CDR3 has 15 residues. V was pared by 5 bases and J by 3 bases, with 14 bases between. CDR3 bases: TGTGCCAGCAGTGCTACCTTGGGACTCTACAATGAGCAGTTCTTC. This encodes CASSATLGLYNEQFF.

The V call is TRBV6-5, the J call TRBJ1-1; 9 bases agree with TRBD1. Germline V gene sequence: CDR1 MNHEY, CDR2 SVGAGI. The J segment lost 2 bases and the V segment lost 6 bases, leaving 7 bases of the junction unmatched. The CDR3 is made up of 15 amino acids. The CDR3 DNA reads as TGTGCCAGCAGGCTACAGGGGGCGCCTAACACTGAAGCTTTCTTT. Translating it yields CASRLQGAPNTEAFF.

V usage is TRBV9 and J usage is TRBJ2-3, with no clear D. The V end was cut by 0 bases, the J end by 6 bases, with 8 bases between. Germline CDR1 reads SGDLS; CDR2 reads YYNGEE. The CDR3 loop spans 13 amino acids. CDR3 residues: CASSVGRPDTQYF. The CDR3 DNA sequence: TGTGCCAGCAGCGTAGGCAGGCCGGATACGCAGTATTTT. Full variable domain (rest looked up from reference TRBV9 and TRBJ2-3): DSGVTQTPKHLITATGQRVTLRCSPRSGDLSVYWYQQSLDQGLQFLIQYYNGEERAKGNILERFSAQQFPDLHSELNLSSLELGDSALYFCASSVGRPDTQYFGPGTRLTVL.

The V gene is TRBV30, the J gene TRBJ2-7; D is undetermined. The CDR3 contains 12 residues. V lost 0 bases and J 5 bases, leaving 8 bases between the germline ends. Germline V gene data show CDR1 as GTSNPN and CDR2 as SVGIG (reference sequence). This CDR3 reads CAWSVASDEQYF. CDR3 DNA: TGTGCCTGGAGTGTAGCTTCGGACGAGCAGTACTTC.

The gene calls are TRBV15 and TRBJ2-5, with D maybe TRBD1 (6 bases). The germline V gene encodes CDR1 LNHNV and CDR2 YYDKDF (reference sequence). V dropped 4 bases and J dropped 5 bases, with 17 bases sitting between them. The CDR3 runs to 15 residues. DNA of the CDR3: TGTGCCACCAGCACTAGAACAGGGAATTCCGAGACCCAGTACTTC. As protein: CATSTRTGNSETQYF.

J is TRBJ2-3 and V is TRBV4-2; 10 bases agree with TRBD1. The germline V gene has CDR1 LGHNA and CDR2 YNFKEQ. CDR3 length: 17 residues. The J segment lost 2 bases and the V segment lost 0 bases, leaving 5 bases of the junction unmatched. CDR3 nucleotides: TGTGCCAGCAGCCAAGATAGGGGGACAGGGGCCACAGATACGCAGTATTTT. Translating gives CASSQDRGTGATDTQYF.

The V and J genes are TRBV6-5 and TRBJ2-1, with 10 bases lining up with TRBD2. The CDR3 has 15 amino acids. The germline CDR1 and CDR2 sequences are MNHEY and SVGAGI. V lost 5 bases to trimming and J lost 5 bases; unmatched junction nucleotides: 6. The CDR3: CASSPGTSAHNEQFF. The CDR3 nucleotides are TGTGCCAGCAGTCCCGGGACTAGCGCCCACAATGAGCAGTTCTTC.

In its sample, this clone was seen a few times. The rearrangement uses TRBV5-1 and TRBJ1-2, with 8 bases identical to TRBD1. This CDR3 is 13 amino acids long. With V trimmed by 4 bases and J by 8 bases, 7 bases remained unmatched. Germline V gene data show CDR1 as SGHRS and CDR2 as YFSETQ. The CDR3 region has the DNA TGCGCCAGCAGCCCCAGGACAGGGTGGGGCTACACCTTC. Translated: CASSPRTGWGYTF. The complete variable domain, with remaining parts taken from reference TRBV5-1 and TRBJ1-2, reads KAGVTQTPRYLIKTRGQQVTLSCSPISGHRSVSWYQQTPGQGLQFLFEYFSETQRNKGNFPGRFSGRQFSNSRSEMNVSTLELGDSALYLCASSPRTGWGYTFGSGTRLTVV.

The chain is built from TRBV9 and TRBJ2-2, with D tentatively TRBD2 (6 bases). The length of the CDR3 is 12 residues. V was trimmed by 6 bases and J by 5 bases, leaving 8 bases between them. The germline V gene encodes CDR1 SGDLS and CDR2 YYNGEE. The DNA of the CDR3 is TGTGCCAGCACTCGGGGGACCGGGGAGCTGTTTTTT. Residues: CASTRGTGELFF.

The rearrangement links TRBV19 to TRBJ2-2, with 8 bases that match TRBD2. There are 14 residues in the CDR3. Germline V gives CDR1 LNHDA, CDR2 SQIVND (reference sequence). Trimming took 6 bases from V and 3 from J; bases not matched to a gene: 3. CDR3 residues: CASRRAGDTGELFF. For the CDR3, the DNA is TGTGCCAGTAGAAGAGCGGGAGACACCGGGGAGCTGTTTTTT.

The rearrangement joins TRBV5-1 to TRBJ2-7, with TRBD1 matching over 10 bases. CDR1 SGHRS and CDR2 YFSETQ come from the germline V gene. V shed 6 bases, J shed 4 bases, and the junction held 10 bases outside the gene matches. The CDR3 contains 15 residues. CDR3 DNA sequence: TGCGCCAGCAACTTCTCTCCGGGACAGGGGTACGAGCAGTACTTC. Protein sequence: CASNFSPGQGYEQYF.

The chain combines TRBV13 with TRBJ2-2; TRBD1 matches 8 bases. V was pared by 1 base and J by 4 bases, with 5 bases of the junction left unmatched. Germline V lookup: CDR1 PRHDT, CDR2 FYEKMQ (reference sequence). The CDR3 sequence is 16 residues long. The CDR3 nucleotides read TGTGCCAGCAGCTTAGAACAGGGGGTGACCACCGGGGAGCTGTTTTTT. It specifies CASSLEQGVTTGELFF.

J is TRBJ2-3 and V is TRBV9; maybe TRBD2 (7 bases). The CDR3 has 14 residues. CDR1 and CDR2 from the germline V gene are SGDLS and YYNGEE. Trimming cost V 0 bases and J 6 bases, with 11 bases left between them. The CDR3 is CASSVGGGEDTQYF. CDR3 in DNA: TGTGCCAGCAGCGTAGGCGGGGGCGAGGATACGCAGTATTTT.

The chain carries TRBV28 and TRBJ2-3; TRBD2 matches at 12 bases. Germline CDR1 and CDR2: MDHEN and SYDVKM. This CDR3 has 16 amino acids. J was trimmed by 7 bases and V by 3 bases; bases with no gene match: 8. CDR3 loop: CASSFSSGRAENTQYF. In DNA form, the CDR3 reads TGTGCCAGCAGTTTTTCTAGCGGGAGGGCCGAAAATACGCAGTATTTT.

The chain has TRBV15 and TRBJ2-1; TRBD2 aligns across 9 bases. Germline assignment: CDR1 LNHNV and CDR2 YYDKDF (reference sequence). V trimming: 2 bases; J trimming: 3 bases; junction bases outside the gene matches: 14. This CDR3 spans 19 amino acids. CDR3 in DNA: TGTGCCACCAGCAGACCCAGCGACGGCGGGGGGGATTTCTACAATGAGCAGTTCTTC. It specifies CATSRPSDGGGDFYNEQFF.

CDR3 coding DNA: TGTGCCAGCAGCGTCGGAGCGGCGACTTACAATGAGCAGTTCTTC. Protein product: CASSVGAATYNEQFF. This chain connects TRBV9 to TRBJ2-1; D is perhaps TRBD2 (5 bases). V shed 2 bases and J shed 4 bases, with 13 bases lying between them. The CDR3 is 15 residues long. Germline CDR1 is SGDLS and CDR2 is YYNGEE.

The rearrangement uses TRBV6-1 and TRBJ1-1, with D uncertain. With 6 bases removed from V and 1 base from J, the gap between germline ends came to 12 bases. The CDR3 is 14 amino acids. Germline V gene sequence: CDR1 MNHNS, CDR2 SASEGT. CDR3 residues: CASRRTTGNTEAFF. CDR3 DNA: TGTGCCAGCAGAAGAACGACTGGGAACACTGAAGCTTTCTTT.

This clone has a single count. The CDR3 DNA sequence: TGTGCCAGCAGTCCAGGACAGGCCGAATACCCCTACGAGCAGTACTTC. It specifies CASSPGQAEYPYEQYF. The rearrangement uses TRBV28 and TRBJ2-7; 7 nucleotides agree with TRBD1. From germline, CDR1 is MDHEN and CDR2 SYDVKM. This CDR3 region has 16 residues. With 5 bases clipped from V and 2 bases from J, the junction kept 12 bases outside the gene matches.

This clone was seen a single time. The rearrangement joins TRBV9 to TRBJ2-3; D is perhaps TRBD2 (7 bases). The CDR3 is 18 residues long. V gave up 4 bases and J gave up 3 bases, with 24 bases separating them. Germline CDR1 and CDR2: SGDLS and YYNGEE. In DNA, the CDR3 is TGTGCCAGCAGCCCCCGCTTTCACCTCGGGGGGCTAACAGATACGCAGTATTTT. This sequence encodes CASSPRFHLGGLTDTQYF.

Turning to this clone: Other DNA sequences from this sample encode an identical CDR3 as well. CDR3 bases: TGTGCCAGCAGTTATCGGGGAAACACTGAAGCTTTCTTT. Translated: CASSYRGNTEAFF. The gene calls are TRBV6-5 and TRBJ1-1; D gene ambiguous. Trimming stripped 3 bases from V and 2 bases from J, with 7 bases between. This CDR3 spans 13 amino acids. The germline V gene has CDR1 MNHEY and CDR2 SVGAGI.